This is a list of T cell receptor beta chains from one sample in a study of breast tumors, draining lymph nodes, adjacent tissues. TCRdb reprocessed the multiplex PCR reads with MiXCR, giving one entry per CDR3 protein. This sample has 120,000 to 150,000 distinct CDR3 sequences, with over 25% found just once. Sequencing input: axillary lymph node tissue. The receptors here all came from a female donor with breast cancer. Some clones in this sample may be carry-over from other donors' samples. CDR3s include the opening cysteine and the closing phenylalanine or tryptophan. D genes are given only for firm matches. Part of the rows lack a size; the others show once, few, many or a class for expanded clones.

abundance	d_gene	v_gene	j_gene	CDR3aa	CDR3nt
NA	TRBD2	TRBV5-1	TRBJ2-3	CASLRGSGGWTDTQYF	TGCGCCAGCCTGCGTGGTAGCGGGGGGTGGACAGATACGCAGTATTTT
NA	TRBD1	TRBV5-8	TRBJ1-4	CASSLGTGAGEKLFF	TGTGCCAGCAGCTTGGGGACAGGGGCAGGTGAAAAACTGTTTTTT
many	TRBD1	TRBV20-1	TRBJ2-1	CSAPDRGRSYNEQFF	TGCAGTGCTCCAGACAGGGGGCGATCCTACAATGAGCAGTTCTTC
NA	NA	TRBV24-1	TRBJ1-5	CARRGGALGQPQHF	TGTGCTAGACGGGGAGGTGCCCTTGGGCAGCCCCAGCATTTT
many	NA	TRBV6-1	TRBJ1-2	CASGDSNNYGYTF	TGTGCCAGCGGAGACAGCAATAACTATGGCTACACCTTC
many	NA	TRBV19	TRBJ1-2	CASSRQGYGYTF	TGTGCCAGTAGTAGGCAGGGCTATGGCTACACCTTC
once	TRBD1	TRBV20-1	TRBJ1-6	CSARGQGPPPHF	TGCAGCGCTAGAGGACAGGGGCCACCCCCCCACTTT
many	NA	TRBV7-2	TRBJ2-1	CASSLALGSNEQFF	TGTGCCAGCAGCTTAGCGTTAGGCAGCAATGAGCAGTTCTTC
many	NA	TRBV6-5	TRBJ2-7	CASSPDGVGYEQYF	TGTGCCAGCAGCCCGGACGGGGTCGGGTACGAGCAGTACTTC
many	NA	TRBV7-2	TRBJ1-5	CASSRGKNQPQHF	TGTGCCAGCAGCCGGGGCAAAAATCAGCCCCAGCATTTT
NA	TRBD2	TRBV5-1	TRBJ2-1	CASSSGGTSYNEQFF	TGCGCCAGCAGCTCGGGGGGGACCTCCTACAATGAGCAGTTCTTC
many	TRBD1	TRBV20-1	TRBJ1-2	CSAPDRGQVSTF	TGCAGTGCTCCCGACAGGGGGCAGGTCTCCACCTTC
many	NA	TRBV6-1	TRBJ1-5	CASKRDSNQPQHF	TGTGCCAGCAAGAGGGATAGCAATCAGCCCCAGCATTTT
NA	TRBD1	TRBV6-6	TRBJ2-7	CASSEPGQGFTYEQYF	TGTGCCAGCAGTGAGCCGGGACAGGGCTTTACCTACGAGCAGTACTTC
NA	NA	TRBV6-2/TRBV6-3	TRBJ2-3	CASSYVGARTDTQYF	TGTGCCAGCAGTTACGTAGGGGCGCGCACAGATACGCAGTATTTT
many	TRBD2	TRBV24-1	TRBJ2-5	CATSDRTSTETQYF	TGTGCCACCAGTGACCGGACTAGCACAGAGACCCAGTACTTC
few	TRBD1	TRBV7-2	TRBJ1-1	CASRPRDRDTEAFF	TGTGCCAGCAGACCACGAGACAGGGACACTGAAGCTTTCTTT
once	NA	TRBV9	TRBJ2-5	CASSVGWDLETQYF	TGTGCCAGCAGCGTAGGATGGGACTTGGAGACCCAGTACTTC
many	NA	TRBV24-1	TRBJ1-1	CATSGRRVEAFF	TGTGCCACCAGTGGTAGGCGTGTTGAAGCTTTCTTT
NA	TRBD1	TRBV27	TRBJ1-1	CASRLTGVGTEAFF	TGTGCCAGCAGGCTCACAGGGGTTGGCACTGAAGCTTTCTTT
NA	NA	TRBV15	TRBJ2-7	CATSLTAPSSYEQYF	TGTGCCACCAGCCTTACTGCCCCGAGCTCCTACGAGCAGTACTTC
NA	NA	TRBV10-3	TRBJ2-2	CAISEASPGELSF	TGTGCCATCAGTGAGGCTAGCCCCGGGGAGCTGTCTTTT
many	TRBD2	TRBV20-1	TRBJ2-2	CSAGVAGRAGELFF	TGCAGTGCGGGGGTTGCGGGGAGGGCCGGGGAGCTGTTTTTT
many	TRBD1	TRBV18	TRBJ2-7	CASSPETGSYEQYF	TGTGCCAGCTCACCTGAGACAGGGTCCTACGAGCAGTACTTC